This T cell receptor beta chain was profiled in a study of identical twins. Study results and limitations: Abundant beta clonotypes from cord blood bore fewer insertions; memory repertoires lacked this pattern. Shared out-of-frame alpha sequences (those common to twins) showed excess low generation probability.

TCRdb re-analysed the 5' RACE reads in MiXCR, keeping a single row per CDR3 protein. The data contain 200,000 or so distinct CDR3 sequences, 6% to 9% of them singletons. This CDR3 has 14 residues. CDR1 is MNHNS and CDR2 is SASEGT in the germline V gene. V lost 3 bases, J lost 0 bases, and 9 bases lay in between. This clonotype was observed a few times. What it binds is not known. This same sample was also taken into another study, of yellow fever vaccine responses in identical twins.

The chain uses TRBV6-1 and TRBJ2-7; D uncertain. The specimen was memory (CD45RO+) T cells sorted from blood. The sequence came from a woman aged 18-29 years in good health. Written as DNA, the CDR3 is TGTGCCAGCAGTGAGGAAAGGTACTCCTACGAGCAGTACTTC. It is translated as CASSEERYSYEQYF.